The 28 T cell receptor beta chains reported below all come from one sample, sequenced in a study of T-cell memory formation after mild COVID-19. Via MiXCR, TCRdb re-called the 5' RACE reads, giving one row per CDR3 protein. Of approximately 300,000 distinct CDR3 sequences listed, roughly 15% were seen once; the top ten hold approximately 20%. The sequencing input was PBMCs or a T cell subset sorted from them (not recorded which). Receptor source: a man aged 18 to 30 who had mild COVID-19 (a few samples of this study predate the infection). Cell type and time point are not known.

This clonotype has a count of ten or more. The chain couples TRBV2 to TRBJ1-2; TRBD1 agrees at 11 bases. The CDR3 is 14 residues long. The V gene end was trimmed by 6 bases and the J gene end by 3 bases; junction bases not matched to a gene: 3. In germline, CDR1 is SNHLY, CDR2 FYNNEI. The CDR3 is CASSGQGADYGYTF. For the CDR3, the DNA is TGTGCCAGCAGCGGACAGGGGGCCGACTATGGCTACACCTTC.

This clonotype has more than one count but fewer than ten. The chain couples TRBV4-3 to TRBJ1-2, with D hard to call. The CDR3 sequence is 16 residues long. Germline CDR1 and CDR2: LGHNA and YSLEER. Trimming pared 0 bases from V and 0 bases from J, leaving 11 bases between. The CDR3 reads CASSQDMSSTNYGYTF. The CDR3 nucleotides are TGCGCCAGCAGCCAAGATATGTCCTCCACTAACTATGGCTACACCTTC.

The rearrangement uses TRBV20-1 and TRBJ1-2; D not certain. Between the trimmed V and J ends, which lost 6 bases and 8 bases, there was a span of 13 bases. Looked up from germline, CDR1 is DFQATT and CDR2 is SNEGSKA (reference sequence). The CDR3 totals 11 residues. Here the CDR3 reads CSAALRRGYTF. For the CDR3, the DNA is TGCAGTGCGGCACTTAGACGGGGCTACACCTTC.

Ten or more counts support this clonotype. The chain couples TRBV20-1 to TRBJ2-2; 7 bases match TRBD2. Germline V gene lookup returns CDR1 DFQATT and CDR2 SNEGSKA (reference sequence). CDR3 length equals 15 residues. After removal of 6 bases from V and 3 bases from J, the junction contained 10 bases not matched to a gene. The CDR3 DNA is TGCAGTGCCAGGCGAGAGCGGGGTTACACCGGGGAGCTGTTTTTT. The encoded protein is CSARRERGYTGELFF.

This sequence joins TRBV2 and TRBJ2-7; 7 bases are a match to TRBD1. The germline CDR1 and CDR2 sequences are SNHLY and FYNNEI. This CDR3 comprises 15 residues. The trim removed 6 bases at V and 2 bases at J, leaving 10 bases unmatched. The CDR3 DNA is TGTGCCAGCAGGAGGGACGGGACAGAACCCTACGAGCAGTACTTC. Protein: CASRRDGTEPYEQYF.

This clonotype was detected many times. V usage is TRBV7-6 and J usage is TRBJ2-1; 7 bases are a match to TRBD2. Germline V gene sequence: CDR1 SGHVS, CDR2 FNYEAQ. Unmatched junction bases numbered 7, after V lost 3 bases and J lost 2 bases. The CDR3 is 16 residues long. The CDR3 nucleotides are TGTGCCAGCAGCTTGGGTTCTAGCGGAACCTACAATGAGCAGTTCTTC. Protein: CASSLGSSGTYNEQFF.

This clonotype came up many times. The genes are TRBV5-1 and TRBJ1-1; perhaps TRBD1 as D (6 bases). The V gene lost 0 bases and the J gene lost 2 bases, with 11 bases spanning the gap. From germline, CDR1 is SGHRS and CDR2 YFSETQ. CDR3 length: 15 amino acids. Written as DNA, the CDR3 is TGCGCCAGCAGCTTGGCTCCGGACAGCAACACTGAAGCTTTCTTT. Translating gives CASSLAPDSNTEAFF.

The V gene is TRBV28, the J gene TRBJ1-5, with D maybe TRBD1 (5 bases). The CDR3 extends over 17 amino acids. The germline V gene encodes CDR1 MDHEN and CDR2 SYDVKM. With 4 bases removed from V and 4 bases from J, the gap between germline ends came to 20 bases. DNA of the CDR3: TGTGCCAGCAGTTCGATGCACATATGGGGGGGAAATCAGCCCCAGCATTTT. Amino acids: CASSSMHIWGGNQPQHF. Full variable domain (missing parts from reference TRBV28 and TRBJ1-5): DVKVTQSSRYLVKRTGEKVFLECVQDMDHENMFWYRQDPGLGLRLIYFSYDVKMKEKGDIPEGYSVSREKKERFSLILESASTNQTSMYLCASSSMHIWGGNQPQHFGDGTRLSIL.

CDR3 region: CASSPWTSGVTDTQYF. In DNA form, the CDR3 reads TGTGCCAGCAGCCCTTGGACTAGCGGGGTCACAGATACGCAGTATTTT. This chain joins TRBV11-2 and TRBJ2-3, with 12 positions matching TRBD2. Germline CDR1 reads SGHAT; CDR2 reads FQNNGV. The CDR3 length is 16 residues. V shed 5 bases and J 2 bases; nucleotides not matched to a gene: 5.

This sequence joins TRBV29-1 and TRBJ2-7, with a weak D call TRBD1 (6 bases). This CDR3 has 14 residues. Between the trimmed V and J ends, which lost 6 bases and 0 bases, there was a span of 15 bases. Looked up from germline, CDR1 is SQVTM and CDR2 is ANQGSEA. The CDR3 bases are TGCAGCGTGGCGACCTCAGGGGACTCCTACGAGCAGTACTTC. This translates into CSVATSGDSYEQYF.

This clonotype was found many times. The chain employs TRBV12-3 or TRBV12-4 and TRBJ1-1, with D unclear. V was pared by 5 bases and J by 5 bases, with 15 bases between. The CDR3 extends over 14 amino acids. The DNA of the CDR3 is TGTGCCAGCAGTCCCACGGGGATCGGTACTGAAGCTTTCTTT. It yields the protein CASSPTGIGTEAFF.

The chain couples TRBV5-1 to TRBJ2-2; 7 nucleotides align to TRBD2. Germline V gene data show CDR1 as SGHRS and CDR2 as YFSETQ. The CDR3 runs to 15 residues. V shed 4 bases, J shed 4 bases, and the junction held 7 bases outside the gene matches. Here the CDR3 reads CASSPGVAGTGELFF. DNA of the CDR3: TGCGCCAGCAGCCCAGGAGTAGCGGGCACCGGGGAGCTGTTTTTT.

By frequency in the sample, this clonotype is medium-sized. The gene calls are TRBV7-2 and TRBJ2-5; no reliable D call. The V gene's germline CDR1 is SGHTA and CDR2 FQGNSA. With 2 bases removed from V and 4 bases from J, the gap between germline ends came to 17 bases. The CDR3 loop spans 16 amino acids. The CDR3 DNA reads as TGTGCCAGCAGCTTATGGGATACTGGCCCCCTAGAGACCCAGTACTTC. It specifies CASSLWDTGPLETQYF.

V is TRBV12-3 or TRBV12-4 and J is TRBJ2-7; D unclear. Trimming left V 6 bases short and J 6 bases short, with 15 bases between. The CDR3 is 13 residues long. The CDR3 DNA follows: TGTGCCAGCAGCACTCATAGTCCAGGCGAGCAGTACGTC. Protein: CASSTHSPGEQYV.

This clonotype occurred a few times. This sequence joins TRBV25-1 and TRBJ1-1; D is undetermined. The V end was cut by 6 bases, the J end by 0 bases, with 8 bases between. The CDR3 contains 13 residues. Germline lookup yields CDR1 MGHDK and CDR2 SYGVNS. For the CDR3, the DNA is TGTGCCAGCAGGGAACGGCTGAACACTGAAGCTTTCTTT. Translated, it gives CASRERLNTEAFF.

This clonotype was observed a few times. The chain uses TRBV12-3 or TRBV12-4 and TRBJ2-4; 7 nucleotides match TRBD2. The ends lost 4 bases at V and 3 bases at J; junction bases unmatched: 3. CDR3 length: 14 residues. The CDR3 spells CASSYGGGKNIQYF. The CDR3, as DNA: TGTGCCAGCAGTTATGGGGGGGGCAAAAACATTCAGTACTTC.

The J gene is TRBJ1-2, the V gene TRBV4-2, with D unclear. Trimming removed 2 bases from V and 0 bases from J, with 7 bases in between. The CDR3 spans 14 residues. Germline assignment: CDR1 LGHNA and CDR2 YNFKEQ. This CDR3 reads CASSQTSANYGYTF. DNA for the CDR3: TGTGCCAGCAGCCAAACCTCGGCTAACTATGGCTACACCTTC.

Comment on this clonotype: One end of the junction is discordant with germline, which a read error may explain. V is TRBV5-1 and J is TRBJ1-4; D ambiguous. From germline, CDR1 is SGHRS and CDR2 YFSETQ. The CDR3 extends over 14 amino acids. The CDR3 reads CASSPEVAFENLFF. The DNA of the CDR3 is TGCGCCAGCAGCCCCGAGGTTGCCTTCGAAAACCTGTTTTTT.

This sequence joins TRBV21-1 and TRBJ2-5; TRBD1 is the table's D call and was not checked against the DNA. TRBV21-1 counts as a pseudogene. The CDR3 loop spans 15 amino acids. The CDR3 sequence: CASSKAPRDRETQYF. The CDR3, as DNA: TGTGCCAGCAGCAAAGCGCCGAGGGACAGGGAGACCCAGTACTTC.

For this clonotype: An end of the junction differs from the germline gene, which may be a read error. The chain combines TRBV7-7 with TRBJ2-2; D unclear. The CDR3 contains 13 residues. Germline V gene data show CDR1 as SSHAT and CDR2 as FNYEAQ (reference sequence). This CDR3 reads CASTQGNTGELFF. In DNA, the CDR3 is TGTGCTAGCACCCAAGGGAACACCGGGGAGCTGTTTTTT.

V gene TRBV4-2 combines with J gene TRBJ2-5; 8 bases align to TRBD1. V was pared by 0 bases and J by 4 bases, with 1 base of the junction left unmatched. The CDR3 length is 14 residues. CDR1 is LGHNA and CDR2 is YNFKEQ in the germline V gene. DNA for the CDR3: TGTGCCAGCAGCCAAGATGACAGGGGAGAGACCCAGTACTTC. Encoded protein: CASSQDDRGETQYF.

The chain employs TRBV28 and TRBJ2-5; D unclear. Germline V gene data show CDR1 as MDHEN and CDR2 as SYDVKM. The CDR3 contains 8 residues. CDR3 coding DNA: TGTGTTGTTGAGACCCAGTACTTC. Its translation: CVVETQYF.

This clonotype was seen only a few times. The gene calls are TRBV9 and TRBJ1-1; D may be TRBD1 (6 bases). In germline, CDR1 is SGDLS, CDR2 YYNGEE. V lost 0 bases to trimming and J lost 4 bases, with 13 bases between them. The CDR3 has 15 amino acids. In nucleotides, the CDR3 is TGTGCCAGCAGCGTAGGCTCAGGGGTAAGCACTGAAGCTTTCTTT. This codes for CASSVGSGVSTEAFF.

The V and J genes are TRBV6-1 and TRBJ2-3; D gene uncertain. The V end was cut by 2 bases, the J end by 5 bases, with 8 bases between. From germline, CDR1 is MNHNS and CDR2 SASEGT. The CDR3 contains 13 residues. CDR3 DNA: TGTGCCAGCAGTGAAATTAGGGAAGATACGCAGTATTTT. It codes for CASSEIREDTQYF.

The chain joins TRBV7-2 to TRBJ1-3; D may be TRBD1 (6 bases). V was shortened by 4 bases and J by 3 bases, with 13 bases between the two germline ends. The CDR3 is made up of 15 amino acids. Per germline, CDR1 SGHTA and CDR2 FQGNSA. CDR3 amino acids: CASSSYGGHGNTIYF. In DNA form, the CDR3 reads TGTGCCAGCAGCTCTTACGGGGGGCATGGAAACACCATATATTTT.

This clonotype was seen a handful of times. The rearrangement links TRBV5-1 to TRBJ2-7, with D possibly being TRBD1 or TRBD2 (5 bases each). This CDR3 region has 14 residues. CDR1 is SGHRS, CDR2 YFSETQ, per germline. V was trimmed by 4 bases and J by 4 bases, leaving 15 bases between them. CDR3 region: CASSTGTPEYEQYF. In DNA form, the CDR3 reads TGCGCCAGCAGCACCGGGACGCCGGAGTACGAGCAGTACTTC. Full variable domain (outside the CDR3, taken from reference TRBV5-1 and TRBJ2-7): KAGVTQTPRYLIKTRGQQVTLSCSPISGHRSVSWYQQTPGQGLQFLFEYFSETQRNKGNFPGRFSGRQFSNSRSEMNVSTLELGDSALYLCASSTGTPEYEQYFGPGTRLTVT.

This clonotype was counted only a few times. The chain combines TRBV3-1 with TRBJ1-1, with D perhaps TRBD1 (5 bases). The CDR3 is 15 residues long. The germline CDR1 and CDR2 sequences are LGHDT and YNNKEL (reference sequence). Trimming removed 1 base at V and 8 bases at J, with 17 bases between. The CDR3 region has the DNA TGTGCCAGCAGCCAAGTCTACTCCTCACGGGACGAAGCTTTCTTT. Residues: CASSQVYSSRDEAFF. The whole variable domain, remainder taken from reference TRBV3-1 and TRBJ1-1, is DTAVSQTPKYLVTQMGNDKSIKCEQNLGHDTMYWYKQDSKKFLKIMFSYNNKELIINETVPNRFSPKSPDKAHLNLHINSLELGDSAVYFCASSQVYSSRDEAFFGQGTRLTVV.

The chain carries TRBV20-1 and TRBJ2-2; 8 bases are shared with TRBD2. Germline CDR1 is DFQATT and CDR2 is SNEGSKA (reference sequence). This CDR3 has 13 amino acids. Trimming took 6 bases from V and 5 from J; bases not matched to a gene: 5. The CDR3 sequence: CSATAGGTGELFF. The CDR3 region has the DNA TGCAGTGCCACCGCGGGGGGAACCGGGGAGCTGTTTTTT.